A single sample is the source of the 21 T cell receptor beta chains below, sequenced in a study of T-cell reconstitution after alpha-beta-depleted transplantation in children. For TCRbeta, the library was prepared with unique molecular identifiers. TCRdb analysed the PCR reads with MiXCR anew, one entry per CDR3 protein. The sample comprises approximately 340,000 distinct CDR3 sequences, 10% of which are singletons, and 2% to 3% rests with the top ten. This specimen consisted of PBMCs from the stem cell graft donor, obtained from the stem cell graft. These receptors were obtained from a human donor who donated a stem cell graft to a child with acute lymphoblastic leukemia.

This clonotype was recorded at least ten times. This sequence joins TRBV11-1 and TRBJ1-1; 8 bases agree with TRBD1. This CDR3 is built from 15 residues. Germline V lookup: CDR1 SGHAT, CDR2 FQDESV (reference sequence). Unmatched junction bases numbered 3, after V lost 3 bases and J lost 0 bases. Written as DNA, the CDR3 is TGTGCCAGCAGCTTGACAGGGGCGGTGAACACTGAAGCTTTCTTT. Its protein is CASSLTGAVNTEAFF.

The chain has TRBV29-1 and TRBJ1-2, with D possibly being TRBD1 (5 bases). CDR1 is SQVTM and CDR2 is ANQGSEA in the germline V gene. The V end lost 7 bases, the J end lost 2 bases, and 17 bases lay between the germline ends. This CDR3 has 14 amino acids. The CDR3 loop reads CSAGERGPNYGYTF. The CDR3 DNA follows: TGCAGCGCCGGGGAAAGGGGCCCCAACTATGGCTACACCTTC.

This clonotype has more than one count but fewer than ten. The J gene is TRBJ2-5, the V gene TRBV20-1; 11 bases are shared with TRBD2. The CDR3 contains 14 residues. The germline V gene encodes CDR1 DFQATT and CDR2 SNEGSKA (reference sequence). Trimming took 6 bases from V and 3 from J; bases not matched to a gene: 6. In DNA, the CDR3 is TGCAGTGCCAGTCCGGGACTAGCGGAAGAGACCCAGTACTTC. This codes for CSASPGLAEETQYF.

This clonotype was counted between two and nine times. The V call is TRBV12-3 or TRBV12-4, the J call TRBJ1-6; 7 nucleotides align to TRBD1. The ends lost 5 bases at V and 5 bases at J; junction bases unmatched: 9. The CDR3 totals 16 residues. CDR3 sequence: CASSRRQGPNNSPLHF. CDR3 DNA sequence: TGTGCCAGCAGTAGAAGACAGGGCCCTAATAATTCACCCCTCCACTTT.

This sequence joins TRBV7-9 and TRBJ2-7; maybe TRBD1 (6 bases). The CDR3 sequence is 13 residues long. The germline V gene has CDR1 SEHNR and CDR2 FQNEAQ (reference sequence). Trimming pared 6 bases from V and 6 bases from J, leaving 15 bases between. The CDR3 spells CASRSGVVSEQYF. CDR3 DNA sequence: TGTGCCAGCAGATCAGGGGTCGTCTCCGAGCAGTACTTC.

The rearrangement uses TRBV6-5 and TRBJ2-5, with 10 positions matching TRBD2. Germline values: CDR1 MNHEY, CDR2 SVGAGI. The junction had 2 bases not matched to a gene; V was cut back by 2 bases and J by 2 bases. There are 15 residues in the CDR3. Here the CDR3 reads CASSYGLAEQETQYF. The DNA of the CDR3 is TGTGCCAGCAGTTACGGACTAGCGGAGCAAGAGACCCAGTACTTC.

This clonotype was recorded at least ten times. The chain uses TRBV7-2 and TRBJ2-1, with D tentatively TRBD2 (6 bases). V shed 1 base and J shed 4 bases, with 11 bases lying between them. Germline lookup yields CDR1 SGHTA and CDR2 FQGNSA. The CDR3 is made up of 15 amino acids. CDR3 loop: CASSLGSGVYNEQFF. CDR3 sequence (DNA): TGTGCCAGCAGCTTAGGTAGCGGAGTTTACAATGAGCAGTTCTTC.

This clonotype was observed at least ten times. This chain joins TRBV7-6 and TRBJ2-1; TRBD2 matches at 9 bases. Germline assignment: CDR1 SGHVS and CDR2 FNYEAQ. With V trimmed by 8 bases and J by 6 bases, 8 bases remained unmatched. This CDR3 has 14 residues. In DNA form, the CDR3 reads TGTGCCAGCTCACTTGGGACTAGCAGCAATGAGCAGTTCTTC. Its translation: CASSLGTSSNEQFF.

V gene TRBV20-1 combines with J gene TRBJ2-3; the match to TRBD2 covers 9 bases. There are 17 residues in the CDR3. Per the germline V gene, CDR1 is DFQATT and CDR2 is SNEGSKA (reference sequence). V shed 5 bases, J shed 5 bases, and the junction held 17 bases outside the gene matches. The CDR3 DNA sequence: TGCAGTGCTCCTACAACTAGCGGGTCGGTGGGGGGAGATACGCAGTATTTT. Translating it yields CSAPTTSGSVGGDTQYF.

This clonotype was counted between two and nine times. V and J are TRBV7-3 and TRBJ1-2; 10 bases map to TRBD1. V was pared by 4 bases and J by 8 bases, with 7 bases of the junction left unmatched. CDR1 and CDR2 (germline): SGHTA, FQGTGA. This CDR3 is 14 amino acids long. The CDR3 sequence: CASSSGPTGGGYTF. The DNA for the CDR3 is TGTGCCAGCAGCTCGGGCCCGACAGGGGGCGGCTACACCTTC.

The chain employs TRBV7-8 and TRBJ1-5; a possible D gene is TRBD1 (6 bases). The CDR3 consists of 17 residues. Germline CDR1 reads SGHVS; CDR2 reads FQNEAQ. The ends were cut back, 1 base at V and 3 bases at J, with 16 bases in the middle. CDR3 nucleotides: TGTGCCAGCAGCTTAGTTGGTGATGGACAGCACAATCAGCCCCAGCATTTT. Translation gives CASSLVGDGQHNQPQHF.

This clonotype was recorded a few times. The gene calls are TRBV9 and TRBJ1-1; a weak D match, TRBD1 (5 bases). The CDR3 is made up of 15 amino acids. Germline V gene data show CDR1 as SGDLS and CDR2 as YYNGEE. Trimming took off 3 bases at V and 1 base at J, with 13 bases between the two ends. Written as DNA, the CDR3 is TGTGCCAGCAGCGCGCTCCTCCAGGGGAACACTGAAGCTTTCTTT. It yields the protein CASSALLQGNTEAFF.

This clonotype came up a few times. The CDR3 DNA sequence: TGTGCCAGCAGGGAGGGACAGGGGGTCGGAGATACGCAGTATTTT. It yields the protein CASREGQGVGDTQYF. The chain uses TRBV12-3 or TRBV12-4 and TRBJ2-3, with TRBD1 identical over 11 bases. This CDR3 has 15 amino acids. Losses at the gene ends were 6 bases for V and 5 bases for J; bases not matched to a gene: 7.

This clonotype turned up a few times. J is TRBJ1-5 and V is TRBV11-1; TRBD1 agrees at 8 bases. Trimming removed 1 base from V and 5 bases from J; junction bases left unmatched: 13. The germline CDR1 and CDR2 sequences are SGHAT and FQDESV (reference sequence). The CDR3 has 18 amino acids. The CDR3 DNA is TGTGCCAGCAGCTTAGGGTCAGGGGGCCATGAGGGTGATCAGCCCCAGCATTTT. It yields the protein CASSLGSGGHEGDQPQHF.

This clonotype was counted a few times. V and J are TRBV12-3 or TRBV12-4 and TRBJ2-7; 16 nucleotides align to TRBD2. With V trimmed by 4 bases and J by 5 bases, 2 bases remained unmatched. The CDR3 sequence is 15 residues long. In DNA, the CDR3 is TGTGCCAGCAGTTGGGGACTAGCGGGAGGGCACGAGCAGTACTTC. Protein: CASSWGLAGGHEQYF.

In this sample, this clonotype turned up many times. The chain combines TRBV7-2 with TRBJ2-5, with 8 bases lining up with TRBD1. CDR3 length equals 15 residues. The V segment lost 5 bases and the J segment 5 bases; nucleotides outside the gene matches: 10. Germline V lookup: CDR1 SGHTA, CDR2 FQGNSA. CDR3 nucleotide sequence: TGTGCCAGCAGCCAATCGCAGGGGGCGATGGAGACCCAGTACTTC. Translation gives CASSQSQGAMETQYF. Full variable domain (missing parts from reference TRBV7-2 and TRBJ2-5): GAGVSQSPSNKVTEKGKDVELRCDPISGHTALYWYRQSLGQGLEFLIYFQGNSAPDKSGLPSDRFSAERTGGSVSTLTIQRTQQEDSAVYLCASSQSQGAMETQYFGPGTRLLVL.

In this sample, this clonotype turned up many times. In DNA, the CDR3 is TGCAGCGGGGAGAGCGGGAGAGGGGGCAATGAGCAGTTCTTC. Translating it yields CSGESGRGGNEQFF. This chain connects TRBV29-1 to TRBJ2-1, with 8 bases matching TRBD2. The CDR3 runs to 14 residues. Germline V gene sequence: CDR1 SQVTM, CDR2 ANQGSEA. V trimming: 7 bases; J trimming: 6 bases; junction bases outside the gene matches: 11.

This sequence joins TRBV4-1 and TRBJ2-1, with unresolved D. Trimming took 3 bases from V and 5 from J, leaving 11 bases between them. This CDR3 has 14 residues. Germline V CDR1 and CDR2: MGHRA, YSYEKL. The CDR3 loop reads CASSQSGPDNEQFF. The CDR3 bases are TGCGCCAGCAGCCAGTCAGGTCCCGACAATGAGCAGTTCTTC.

This chain connects TRBV7-2 to TRBJ2-7; no definite D call. The V and J ends lost 4 bases and 7 bases respectively, with 11 bases between them. The germline CDR1 and CDR2 sequences are SGHTA and FQGNSA. The CDR3 has 12 residues. The chain's CDR3 is CASSSTWWEQYF. CDR3 DNA: TGTGCCAGCAGCTCCACATGGTGGGAGCAGTACTTC.

This clonotype occurred many times. This chain connects TRBV7-9 to TRBJ1-1, with 7 bases lining up with TRBD1. The junction had 7 bases not matched to a gene; V was cut back by 5 bases and J by 10 bases. The CDR3 spans 12 residues. Germline V CDR1 and CDR2: SEHNR, FQNEAQ (reference sequence). CDR3 in amino acids: CASSRAAGGAFF. DNA for the CDR3: TGTGCCAGCAGCCGGGCGGCAGGGGGAGCTTTCTTT.

This clonotype has ten or more counts. This sequence joins TRBV4-1 and TRBJ2-5; possible D gene TRBD2, 6 bases. V shed 3 bases and J shed 3 bases, with 11 bases lying between them. The CDR3 covers 14 residues. From germline, CDR1 is MGHRA and CDR2 YSYEKL. CDR3 sequence (DNA): TGCGCCAGCAGCCAGGAGGGACGGGAAGAGACCCAGTACTTC. This sequence encodes CASSQEGREETQYF.